The next 7 T cell receptor beta chains were all read from a single sample in a study of control samples from healthy donors and cancer patients. TCRdb's copy holds only in-frame clones and misses some; the assay was immunoSEQ multiplex PCR. The sample lists approximately 120,000 clones; over 75% were seen once. Sequenced material: blood. Receptors originate from a human donor in good health. The donor label of this sample is uncertain.

This clone was picked up one time. The gene calls are TRBV7-9 and TRBJ1-1; D gene ambiguous. CDR1 SEHNR and CDR2 FQNEAQ come from the germline V gene (reference sequence). The length of the CDR3 is 14 residues. V gave up 10 bases and J gave up 6 bases, with 21 bases separating them. CDR3 bases: TGTGCCACCCCTCACCGCGACAACGACCCTGAAGCTTTCTTT. It yields the protein CATPHRDNDPEAFF.

Only a few counts were recorded for this clone. CDR3 loop: CASSLGQVTQPQHF. The CDR3 nucleotides read TGTGCCAGCAGCTTGGGACAGGTAACTCAGCCCCAGCATTTT. The rearrangement uses TRBV7-2 and TRBJ1-5; 8 bases map to TRBD1. Germline CDR1 is SGHTA and CDR2 is FQGNSA. V gave up 3 bases and J gave up 6 bases; unmatched junction bases: 4. This CDR3 comprises 14 residues.

The chain links TRBV19 to TRBJ2-7; D is ambiguous. Germline CDR1 reads LNHDA; CDR2 reads SQIVND (reference sequence). The CDR3 has 13 residues. V lost 3 bases to trimming and J lost 3 bases, with 9 bases between them. CDR3 sequence: CASSIGQHYEQYF. CDR3 DNA: TGTGCCAGTAGTATCGGGCAGCACTACGAGCAGTACTTC.

The genes are TRBV19 and TRBJ1-3; TRBD1 matches at 7 bases. Germline V gene lookup returns CDR1 LNHDA and CDR2 SQIVND (reference sequence). This CDR3 is 14 amino acids long. The ends lost 7 bases at V and 4 bases at J; junction bases unmatched: 7. The DNA for the CDR3 is TGTGCCAGTACCCCCGACAGGGCGGGAAACACCATATATTTT. It specifies CASTPDRAGNTIYF. Using reference TRBV19 and TRBJ1-3 for the parts outside the CDR3, the full variable domain is DGGITQSPKYLFRKEGQNVTLSCEQNLNHDAMYWYRQDPGQGLRLIYYSQIVNDFQKGDIAEGYSVSREKKESFPLTVTSAQKNPTAFYLCASTPDRAGNTIYFGEGSWLTVV.

The CDR3 sequence is CATSRDFRGAEQPQHF. The CDR3 DNA follows: TGTGCCACCAGCAGAGATTTTAGGGGCGCGGAACAGCCCCAGCATTTT. V and J are TRBV15 and TRBJ1-5, with D possibly being TRBD1 (5 bases). Germline loops: CDR1 LNHNV, CDR2 YYDKDF (reference sequence). The V end lost 0 bases, the J end lost 7 bases, and 16 bases lay between the germline ends. This CDR3 has 16 residues.

The V call is TRBV15, the J call TRBJ1-1; no clear D. This CDR3 has 12 residues. In germline, CDR1 is LNHNV, CDR2 YYDKDF (reference sequence). Deletions cut 5 bases from V and 6 bases from J, with 10 bases between. This CDR3 reads CATSGSDSEAFF. CDR3 in DNA: TGTGCCACCAGCGGATCCGACTCTGAAGCTTTCTTT.

This chain connects TRBV18 to TRBJ1-2, with a tentative D call TRBD1 (5 bases). With 3 bases removed from V and 5 bases from J, the gap between germline ends came to 13 bases. CDR1 and CDR2 from the germline V gene are KGHSH and LQKENI. The CDR3 has 14 amino acids. CDR3 in amino acids: CASSPQRQLYGYTF. The CDR3 DNA reads as TGTGCCAGCTCACCGCAACGACAGTTATATGGCTACACCTTC. Using reference TRBV18 and TRBJ1-2 for the parts outside the CDR3, the full variable domain is NAGVMQNPRHLVRRRGQEARLRCSPMKGHSHVYWYRQLPEEGLKFMVYLQKENIIDESGMPKERFSAEFPKEGPSILRIQQVVRGDSAAYFCASSPQRQLYGYTFGSGTRLTVV.